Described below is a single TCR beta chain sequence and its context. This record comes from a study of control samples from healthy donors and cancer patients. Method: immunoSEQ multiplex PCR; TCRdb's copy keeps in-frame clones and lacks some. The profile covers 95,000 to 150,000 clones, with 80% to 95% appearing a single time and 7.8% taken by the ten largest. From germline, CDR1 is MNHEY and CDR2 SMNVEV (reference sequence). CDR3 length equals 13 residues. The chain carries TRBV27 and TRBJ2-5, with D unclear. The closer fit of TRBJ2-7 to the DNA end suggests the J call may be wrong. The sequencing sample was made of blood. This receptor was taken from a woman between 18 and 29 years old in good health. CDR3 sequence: CASSRIPPGEQYF. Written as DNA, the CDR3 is TGTGCCAGCAGTAGAATTCCCCCAGGCGAGCAGTACTTC.